Included here is one T cell receptor beta chain sequence, with context. The repertoire was sequenced with immunoSEQ multiplex PCR; TCRdb's copy has only in-frame clones and lacks some. Among around 77,000 clones listed, roughly nine tenths were seen once. Unmatched junction bases numbered 10, after V lost 0 bases and J lost 1 base. This CDR3 is built from 18 residues. CDR1 and CDR2 (germline): SGHAT, FQNNGV. The sample is drawn from a study of blood T cell repertoires in COVID-19. About the research overall: Sites in the United States, Italy and Spain provided acute and convalescent COVID-19 samples. From T cells, B-cell-depleted T cells, or PBMCs came the material, which was cDNA or gDNA.

The chain recombines TRBV11-2 with TRBJ2-7; 9 bases agree with TRBD2. The receptor comes from a woman of 80 years or more with active or convalescent COVID-19. The specimen sequenced was peripheral blood. The CDR3 nucleotides are TGTGCCAGCAGCTTAGATCTGAAGCGGGGGGCCCCTTCCTACGAGCAGTACTTC. It translates to CASSLDLKRGAPSYEQYF.